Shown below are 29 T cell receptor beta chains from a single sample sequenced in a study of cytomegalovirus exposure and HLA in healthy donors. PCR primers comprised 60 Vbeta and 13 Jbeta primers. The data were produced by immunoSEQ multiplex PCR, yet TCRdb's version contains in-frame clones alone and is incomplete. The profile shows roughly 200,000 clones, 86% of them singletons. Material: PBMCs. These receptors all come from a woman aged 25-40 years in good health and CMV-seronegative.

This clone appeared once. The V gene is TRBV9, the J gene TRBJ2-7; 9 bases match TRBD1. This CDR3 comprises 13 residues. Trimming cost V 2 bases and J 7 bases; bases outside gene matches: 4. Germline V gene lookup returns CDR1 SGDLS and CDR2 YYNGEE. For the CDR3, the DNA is TGTGCCAGCAGCGTGGGACAGGGTCGGGAGCAGTACTTC. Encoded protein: CASSVGQGREQYF.

The CDR3 here is CATSRDPGEGSGELFF. In DNA, the CDR3 is TGTGCCACCAGCAGAGATCCCGGGGAGGGAAGCGGGGAGCTGTTTTTT. The rearrangement links TRBV15 to TRBJ2-2, with 7 bases fitting TRBD2. Germline assignment: CDR1 LNHNV and CDR2 YYDKDF (reference sequence). The CDR3 consists of 16 residues. V lost 0 bases to trimming and J lost 7 bases; unmatched junction nucleotides: 8.

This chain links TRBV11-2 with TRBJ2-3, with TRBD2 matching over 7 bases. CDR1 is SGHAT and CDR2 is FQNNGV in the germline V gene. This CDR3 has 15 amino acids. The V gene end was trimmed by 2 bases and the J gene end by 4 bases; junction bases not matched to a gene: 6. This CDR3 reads CASSLSSGSADTQYF. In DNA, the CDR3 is TGTGCCAGCAGCTTATCTAGCGGTTCCGCAGATACGCAGTATTTT. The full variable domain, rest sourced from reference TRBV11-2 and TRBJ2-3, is EAGVAQSPRYKIIEKRQSVAFWCNPISGHATLYWYQQILGQGPKLLIQFQNNGVVDDSQLPKDRFSAERLKGVDSTLKIQPAKLEDSAVYLCASSLSSGSADTQYFGPGTRLTVL.

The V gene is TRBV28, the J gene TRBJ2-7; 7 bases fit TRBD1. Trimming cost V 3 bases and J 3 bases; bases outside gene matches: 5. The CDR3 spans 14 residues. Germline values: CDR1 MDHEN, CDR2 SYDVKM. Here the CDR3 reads CASSFGDRGYEQYF. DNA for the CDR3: TGTGCCAGCAGTTTTGGGGACAGAGGCTACGAGCAGTACTTC.

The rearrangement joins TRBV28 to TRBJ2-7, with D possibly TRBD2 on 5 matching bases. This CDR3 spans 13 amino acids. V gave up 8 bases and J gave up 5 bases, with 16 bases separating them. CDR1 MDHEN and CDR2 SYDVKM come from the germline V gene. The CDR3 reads CASEPGIFNEQYF. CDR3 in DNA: TGTGCCAGCGAACCGGGAATCTTTAACGAGCAGTACTTC.

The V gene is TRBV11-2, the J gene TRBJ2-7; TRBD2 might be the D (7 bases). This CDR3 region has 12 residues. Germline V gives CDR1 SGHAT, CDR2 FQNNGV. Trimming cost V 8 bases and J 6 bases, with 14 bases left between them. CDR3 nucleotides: TGTGCCAGCGGATACAGGGAGGGCGAGCAGTACTTC. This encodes CASGYREGEQYF.

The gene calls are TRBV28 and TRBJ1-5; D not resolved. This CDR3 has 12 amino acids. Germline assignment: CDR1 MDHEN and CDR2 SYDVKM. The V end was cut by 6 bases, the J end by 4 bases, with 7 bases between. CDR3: CASRGSNQPQHF. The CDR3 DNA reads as TGTGCCAGCAGGGGCAGTAATCAGCCCCAGCATTTT.

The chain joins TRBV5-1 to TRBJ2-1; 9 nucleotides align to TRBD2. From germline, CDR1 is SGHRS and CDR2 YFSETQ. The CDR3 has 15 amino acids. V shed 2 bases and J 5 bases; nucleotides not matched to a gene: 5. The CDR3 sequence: CASSFMLAGNNEQFF. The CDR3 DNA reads TGCGCCAGCAGCTTTATGCTAGCGGGGAACAATGAGCAGTTCTTC.

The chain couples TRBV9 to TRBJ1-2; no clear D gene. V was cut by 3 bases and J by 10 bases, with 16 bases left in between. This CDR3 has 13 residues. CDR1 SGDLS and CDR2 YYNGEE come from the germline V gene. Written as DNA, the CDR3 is TGTGCCAGCAGCGGGTCAGGCCTATTTGTCTACACCTTC. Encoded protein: CASSGSGLFVYTF.

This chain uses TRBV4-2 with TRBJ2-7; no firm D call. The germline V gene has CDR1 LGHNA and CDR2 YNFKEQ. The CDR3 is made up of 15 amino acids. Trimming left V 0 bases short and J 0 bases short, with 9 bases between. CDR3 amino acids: CASSQDSLSSYEQYF. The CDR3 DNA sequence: TGTGCCAGCAGCCAAGATTCCTTGAGCTCCTACGAGCAGTACTTC.

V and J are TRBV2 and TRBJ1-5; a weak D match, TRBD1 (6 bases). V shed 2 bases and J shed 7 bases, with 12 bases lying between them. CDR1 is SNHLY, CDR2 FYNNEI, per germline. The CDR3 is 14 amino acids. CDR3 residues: CASSERQEAQPQHF. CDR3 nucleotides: TGTGCCAGCAGTGAAAGACAGGAAGCGCAGCCCCAGCATTTT.

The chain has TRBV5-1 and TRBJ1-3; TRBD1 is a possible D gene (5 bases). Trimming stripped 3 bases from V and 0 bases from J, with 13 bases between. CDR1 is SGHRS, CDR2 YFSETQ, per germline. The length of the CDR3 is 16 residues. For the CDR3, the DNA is TGCGCCAGCAGCTCCGGGGGGGACCTCTCTGGAAACACCATATATTTT. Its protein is CASSSGGDLSGNTIYF.

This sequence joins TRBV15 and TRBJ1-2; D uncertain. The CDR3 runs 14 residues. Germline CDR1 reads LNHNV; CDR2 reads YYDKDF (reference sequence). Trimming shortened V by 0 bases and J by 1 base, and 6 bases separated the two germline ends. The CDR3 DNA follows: TGTGCCACCAGCAGAGACACAAATAACTATGGCTACACCTTC. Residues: CATSRDTNNYGYTF.

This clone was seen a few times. CDR3 amino acids: CASSTSGMEYEQYF. The DNA for the CDR3 is TGTGCCAGCAGCACTAGCGGGATGGAGTACGAGCAGTACTTC. The chain combines TRBV7-2 with TRBJ2-7, with 10 bases fitting TRBD2. The V and J ends lost 5 bases and 4 bases, in that order; junction bases with no gene match: 5. Germline V gene data show CDR1 as SGHTA and CDR2 as FQGNSA. The CDR3 is 14 residues long.

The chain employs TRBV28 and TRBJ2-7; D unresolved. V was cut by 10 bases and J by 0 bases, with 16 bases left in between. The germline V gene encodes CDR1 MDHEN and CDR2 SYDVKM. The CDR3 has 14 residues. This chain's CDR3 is CATSARVSSYEQYF. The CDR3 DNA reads TGTGCCACCTCGGCACGGGTGAGCTCCTACGAGCAGTACTTC.

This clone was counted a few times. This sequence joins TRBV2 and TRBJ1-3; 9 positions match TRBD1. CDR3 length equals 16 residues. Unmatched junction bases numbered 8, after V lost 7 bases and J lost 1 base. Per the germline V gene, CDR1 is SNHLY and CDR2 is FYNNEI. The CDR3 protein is CASTLTGGDSGNTIYF. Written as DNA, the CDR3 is TGTGCCAGCACCCTGACAGGGGGTGATTCTGGAAACACCATATATTTT.

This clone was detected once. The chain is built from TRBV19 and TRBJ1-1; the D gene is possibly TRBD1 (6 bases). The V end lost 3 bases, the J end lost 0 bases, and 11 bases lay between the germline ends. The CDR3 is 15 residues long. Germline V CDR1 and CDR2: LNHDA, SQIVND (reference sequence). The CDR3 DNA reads TGTGCCAGTAGTATGGACAGAGCCATGAACACTGAAGCTTTCTTT. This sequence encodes CASSMDRAMNTEAFF. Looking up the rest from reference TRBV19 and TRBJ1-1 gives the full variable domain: DGGITQSPKYLFRKEGQNVTLSCEQNLNHDAMYWYRQDPGQGLRLIYYSQIVNDFQKGDIAEGYSVSREKKESFPLTVTSAQKNPTAFYLCASSMDRAMNTEAFFGQGTRLTVV.

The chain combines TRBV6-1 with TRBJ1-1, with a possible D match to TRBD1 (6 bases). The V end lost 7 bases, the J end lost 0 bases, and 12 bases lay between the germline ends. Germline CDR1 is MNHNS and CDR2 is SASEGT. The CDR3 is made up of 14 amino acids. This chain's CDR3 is CASTSDRLNTEAFF. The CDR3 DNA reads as TGTGCCAGCACTTCGGACAGACTGAACACTGAAGCTTTCTTT.

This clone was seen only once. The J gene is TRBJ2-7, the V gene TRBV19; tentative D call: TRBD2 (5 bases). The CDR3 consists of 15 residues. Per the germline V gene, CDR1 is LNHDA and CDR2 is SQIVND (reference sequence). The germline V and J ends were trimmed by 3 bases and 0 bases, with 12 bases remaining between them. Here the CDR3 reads CASSIRTLSSYEQYF. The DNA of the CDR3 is TGTGCCAGTAGTATCAGGACTCTGAGCTCCTACGAGCAGTACTTC. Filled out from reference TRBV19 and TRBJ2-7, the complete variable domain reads DGGITQSPKYLFRKEGQNVTLSCEQNLNHDAMYWYRQDPGQGLRLIYYSQIVNDFQKGDIAEGYSVSREKKESFPLTVTSAQKNPTAFYLCASSIRTLSSYEQYFGPGTRLTVT.

The DNA of the CDR3 is TGCGCCAGCAGAAAGACAGCGGGAGGGCCTTCCGGGGAGCTGTTTTTT. It is translated as CASRKTAGGPSGELFF. V gene TRBV5-1 combines with J gene TRBJ2-2, with TRBD2 matching 10 bases. There are 16 residues in the CDR3. Germline CDR1 and CDR2: SGHRS and YFSETQ. V was clipped by 5 bases and J by 6 bases; unmatched bases: 10. The whole variable domain, remainder taken from reference TRBV5-1 and TRBJ2-2, is KAGVTQTPRYLIKTRGQQVTLSCSPISGHRSVSWYQQTPGQGLQFLFEYFSETQRNKGNFPGRFSGRQFSNSRSEMNVSTLELGDSALYLCASRKTAGGPSGELFFGEGSRLTVL.

In DNA, the CDR3 is TGTGCCAGCATCGGACAGATGAACACTGAAGCTTTCTTT. Translation gives CASIGQMNTEAFF. The chain is built from TRBV27 and TRBJ1-1, with D possibly matching TRBD1 (6 bases). From germline, CDR1 is MNHEY and CDR2 SMNVEV (reference sequence). The CDR3 sequence is 13 residues long. With 7 bases removed from V and 0 bases from J, the gap between germline ends came to 9 bases.

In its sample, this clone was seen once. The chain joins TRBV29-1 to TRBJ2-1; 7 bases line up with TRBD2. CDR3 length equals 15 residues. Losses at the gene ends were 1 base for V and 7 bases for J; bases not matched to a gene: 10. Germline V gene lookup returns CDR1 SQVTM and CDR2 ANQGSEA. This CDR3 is CSVEAPRLAKNEQFF. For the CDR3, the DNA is TGCAGCGTTGAAGCCCCCCGACTAGCAAAGAATGAGCAGTTCTTC.

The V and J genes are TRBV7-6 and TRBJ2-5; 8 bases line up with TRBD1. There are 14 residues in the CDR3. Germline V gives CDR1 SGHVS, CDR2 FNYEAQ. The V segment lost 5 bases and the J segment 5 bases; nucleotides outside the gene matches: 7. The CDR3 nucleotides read TGTGCCAGCAGCCCCCAGGGGGCGAAGGAGACCCAGTACTTC. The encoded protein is CASSPQGAKETQYF.

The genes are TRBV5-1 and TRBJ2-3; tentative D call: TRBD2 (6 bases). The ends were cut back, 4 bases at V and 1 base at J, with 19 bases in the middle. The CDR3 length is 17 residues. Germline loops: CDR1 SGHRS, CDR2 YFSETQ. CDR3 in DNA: TGCGCCAGCAGCCTAACTATCCTAGCGAGTCGCACAGATACGCAGTATTTT. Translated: CASSLTILASRTDTQYF. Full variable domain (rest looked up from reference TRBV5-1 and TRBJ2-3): KAGVTQTPRYLIKTRGQQVTLSCSPISGHRSVSWYQQTPGQGLQFLFEYFSETQRNKGNFPGRFSGRQFSNSRSEMNVSTLELGDSALYLCASSLTILASRTDTQYFGPGTRLTVL.

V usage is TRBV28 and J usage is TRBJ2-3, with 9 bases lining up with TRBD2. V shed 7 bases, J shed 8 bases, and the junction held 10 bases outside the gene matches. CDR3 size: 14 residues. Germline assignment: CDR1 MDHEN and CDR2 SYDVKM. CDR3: CASNQAGGFFTQYF. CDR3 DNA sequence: TGTGCCAGCAATCAAGCGGGAGGATTTTTTACGCAGTATTTT.

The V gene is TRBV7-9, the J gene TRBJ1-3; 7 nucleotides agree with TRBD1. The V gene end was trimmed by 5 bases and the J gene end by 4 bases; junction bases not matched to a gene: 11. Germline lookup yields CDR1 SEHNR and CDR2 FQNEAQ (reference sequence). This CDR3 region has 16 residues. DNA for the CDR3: TGTGCCAGCAGCCAACCGGGACAGCGTCCAGGAAACACCATATATTTT. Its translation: CASSQPGQRPGNTIYF.

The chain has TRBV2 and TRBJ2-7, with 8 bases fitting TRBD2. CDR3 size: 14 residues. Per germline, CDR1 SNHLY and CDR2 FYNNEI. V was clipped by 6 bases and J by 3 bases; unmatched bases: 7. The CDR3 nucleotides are TGTGCCAGCAGCCGAGCGGGGGTAGACTACGAGCAGTACTTC. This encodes CASSRAGVDYEQYF.

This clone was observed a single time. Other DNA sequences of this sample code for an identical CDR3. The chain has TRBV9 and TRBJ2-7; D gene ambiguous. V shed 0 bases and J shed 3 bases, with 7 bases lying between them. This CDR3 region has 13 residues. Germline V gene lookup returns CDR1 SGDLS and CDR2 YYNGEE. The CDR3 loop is CASSVAPSYEQYF. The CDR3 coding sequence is TGTGCCAGCAGCGTAGCCCCGAGCTACGAGCAGTACTTC.

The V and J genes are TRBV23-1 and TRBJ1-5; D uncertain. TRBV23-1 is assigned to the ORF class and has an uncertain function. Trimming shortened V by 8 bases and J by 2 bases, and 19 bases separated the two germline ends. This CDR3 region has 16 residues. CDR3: CASRLPGTAGNQPQHF. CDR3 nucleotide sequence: TGCGCCAGCCGTTTGCCTGGCACGGCGGGCAATCAGCCCCAGCATTTT.